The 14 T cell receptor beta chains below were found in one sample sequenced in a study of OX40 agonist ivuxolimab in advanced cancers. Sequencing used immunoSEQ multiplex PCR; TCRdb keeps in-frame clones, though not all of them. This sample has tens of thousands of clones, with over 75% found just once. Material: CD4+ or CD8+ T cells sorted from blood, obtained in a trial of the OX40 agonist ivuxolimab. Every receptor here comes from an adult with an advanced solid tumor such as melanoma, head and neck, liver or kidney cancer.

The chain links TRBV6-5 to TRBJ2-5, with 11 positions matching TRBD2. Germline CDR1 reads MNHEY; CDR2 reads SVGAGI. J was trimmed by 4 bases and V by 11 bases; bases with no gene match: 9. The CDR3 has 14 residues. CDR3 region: CAAGTSGGRETQYF. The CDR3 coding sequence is TGTGCCGCCGGGACTAGCGGCGGTAGAGAGACCCAGTACTTC.

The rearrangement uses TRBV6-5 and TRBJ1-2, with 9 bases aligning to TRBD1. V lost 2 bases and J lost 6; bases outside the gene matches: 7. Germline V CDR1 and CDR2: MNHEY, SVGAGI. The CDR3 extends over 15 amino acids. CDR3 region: CASSYSFTGGDGYTF. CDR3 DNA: TGTGCCAGCAGTTACAGTTTTACAGGGGGCGATGGCTACACCTTC.

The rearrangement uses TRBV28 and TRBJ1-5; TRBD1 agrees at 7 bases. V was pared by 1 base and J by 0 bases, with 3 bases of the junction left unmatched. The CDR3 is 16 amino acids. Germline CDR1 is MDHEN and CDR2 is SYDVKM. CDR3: CASSLYRGHSNQPQHF. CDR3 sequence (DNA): TGTGCCAGCAGTTTATACAGGGGACATAGCAATCAGCCCCAGCATTTT.

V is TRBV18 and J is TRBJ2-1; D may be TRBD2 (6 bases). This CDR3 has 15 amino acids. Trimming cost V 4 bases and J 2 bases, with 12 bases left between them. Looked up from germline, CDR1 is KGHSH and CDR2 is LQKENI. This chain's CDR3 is CASSRTGLTYNEQFF. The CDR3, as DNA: TGTGCCAGCTCACGGACTGGACTAACCTACAATGAGCAGTTCTTC.

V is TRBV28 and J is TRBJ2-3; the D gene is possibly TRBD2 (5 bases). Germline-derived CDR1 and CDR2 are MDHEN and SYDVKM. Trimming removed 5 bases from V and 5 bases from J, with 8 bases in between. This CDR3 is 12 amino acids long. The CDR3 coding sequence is TGTGCCAGCAGTACTACTAGAGATACGCAGTATTTT. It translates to CASSTTRDTQYF.

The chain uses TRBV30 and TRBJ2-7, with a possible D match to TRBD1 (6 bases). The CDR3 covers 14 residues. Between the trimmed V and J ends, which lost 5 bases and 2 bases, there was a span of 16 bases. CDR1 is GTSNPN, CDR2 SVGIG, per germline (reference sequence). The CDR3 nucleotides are TGTGCCTGGGCCCAGGGGACGGACACCTACGAGCAGTACTTC. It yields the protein CAWAQGTDTYEQYF. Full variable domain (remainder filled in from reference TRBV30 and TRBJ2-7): SQTIHQWPATLVQPVGSPLSLECTVEGTSNPNLYWYRQAAGRGLQLLFYSVGIGQISSEVPQNLSASRPQDRQFILSSKKLLLSDSGFYLCAWAQGTDTYEQYFGPGTRLTVT.

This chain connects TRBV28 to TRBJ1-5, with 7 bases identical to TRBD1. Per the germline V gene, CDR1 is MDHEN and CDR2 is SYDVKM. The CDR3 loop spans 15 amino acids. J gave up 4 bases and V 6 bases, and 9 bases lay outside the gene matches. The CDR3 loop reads CASRSGTGDNQPQHF. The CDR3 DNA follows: TGTGCCAGCAGGTCCGGTACAGGGGATAATCAGCCCCAGCATTTT.

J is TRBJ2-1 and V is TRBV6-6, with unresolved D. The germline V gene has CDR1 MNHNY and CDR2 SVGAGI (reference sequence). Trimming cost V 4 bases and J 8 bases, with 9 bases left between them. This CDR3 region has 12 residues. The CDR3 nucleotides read TGTGCCAGCAGTTTCGATGGGGATGAGCAGTTCTTC. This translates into CASSFDGDEQFF.

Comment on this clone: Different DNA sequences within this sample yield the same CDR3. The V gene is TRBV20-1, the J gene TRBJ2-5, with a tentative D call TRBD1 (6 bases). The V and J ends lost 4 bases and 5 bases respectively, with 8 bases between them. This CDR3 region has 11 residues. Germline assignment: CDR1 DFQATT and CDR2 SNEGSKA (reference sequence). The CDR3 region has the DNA TGCAGTGCTAACAGGGCTGAGACCCAGTACTTC. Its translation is CSANRAETQYF.

The CDR3 region is CASSKVRWGGAKNIQYF. The CDR3 DNA reads TGTGCCAGCAGCAAAGTGAGGTGGGGGGGTGCCAAAAACATTCAGTACTTC. The chain is built from TRBV21-1 and TRBJ2-4; the table gives TRBD2 as D, unverified against the DNA. TRBV21-1 is deemed a pseudogene. There are 17 residues in the CDR3.

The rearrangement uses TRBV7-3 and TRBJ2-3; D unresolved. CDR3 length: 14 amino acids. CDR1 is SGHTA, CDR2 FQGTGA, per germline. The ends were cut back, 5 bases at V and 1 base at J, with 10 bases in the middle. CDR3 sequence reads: CASSRSGGTDTQYF. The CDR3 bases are TGTGCCAGCAGCCGCTCGGGCGGCACAGATACGCAGTATTTT.

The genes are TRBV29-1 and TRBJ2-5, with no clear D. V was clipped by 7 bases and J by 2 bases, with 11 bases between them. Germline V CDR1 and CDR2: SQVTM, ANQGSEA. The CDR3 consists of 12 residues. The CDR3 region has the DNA TGCAGCGCCTCCGTGGGACAAGAGACCCAGTACTTC. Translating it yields CSASVGQETQYF.

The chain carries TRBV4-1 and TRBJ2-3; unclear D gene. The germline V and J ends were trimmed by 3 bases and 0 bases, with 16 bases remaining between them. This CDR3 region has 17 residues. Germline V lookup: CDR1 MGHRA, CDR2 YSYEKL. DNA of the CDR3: TGCGCCAGCAGCCACCTGACATTCCTATCGAGCACAGATACGCAGTATTTT. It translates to CASSHLTFLSSTDTQYF.

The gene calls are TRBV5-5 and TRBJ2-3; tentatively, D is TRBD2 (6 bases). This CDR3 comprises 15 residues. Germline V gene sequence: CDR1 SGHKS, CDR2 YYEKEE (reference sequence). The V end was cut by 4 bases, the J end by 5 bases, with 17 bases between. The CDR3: CASSSLASGGDTQYF. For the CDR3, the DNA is TGTGCCAGCAGCAGCCTTGCGTCCGGGGGAGATACGCAGTATTTT. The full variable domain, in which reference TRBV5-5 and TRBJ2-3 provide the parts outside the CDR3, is DAGVTQSPTHLIKTRGQQVTLRCSPISGHKSVSWYQQVLGQGPQFIFQYYEKEERGRGNFPDRFSARQFPNYSSELNVNALLLGDSALYLCASSSLASGGDTQYFGPGTRLTVL.